This T cell receptor beta chain appears in the sequencing data of a study of cytomegalovirus exposure and HLA in healthy donors. Study-wide context: Most genotyped donors, 65% to 85% of 300 to 400, had Caucasian-associated genetic ancestry. Findings and limits, study-wide: With later analysis, a missense DCLRE1C variant became linked to TCR beta V- and J-gene trimming. CMV serostatus was the sole immune exposure information available. Published work reported that the classifier diagnosed cytomegalovirus status with high specificity and sensitivity.

The PCR ran on 60 Vbeta and 13 Jbeta primers. The table came from immunoSEQ multiplex PCR; TCRdb's copy has only in-frame clones and leaves some out. The data show more than 90,000 clones, with about 80% seen just once and roughly 0.63% held by the top ten. The CDR3 covers 11 residues. V was pared by 4 bases and J by 7 bases, with 10 bases between. Germline V CDR1 and CDR2: SQVTM, ANQGSEA. With respect to this clone: Its target is unknown.

The V and J genes are TRBV29-1 and TRBJ1-1; D is unresolved. This clonotype was obtained from a man younger than 45 in good health and CMV-seronegative. The source material was PBMCs. The CDR3 loop reads CSVVWANEAFF. The CDR3 DNA follows: TGCAGCGTTGTGTGGGCGAATGAAGCTTTCTTT.